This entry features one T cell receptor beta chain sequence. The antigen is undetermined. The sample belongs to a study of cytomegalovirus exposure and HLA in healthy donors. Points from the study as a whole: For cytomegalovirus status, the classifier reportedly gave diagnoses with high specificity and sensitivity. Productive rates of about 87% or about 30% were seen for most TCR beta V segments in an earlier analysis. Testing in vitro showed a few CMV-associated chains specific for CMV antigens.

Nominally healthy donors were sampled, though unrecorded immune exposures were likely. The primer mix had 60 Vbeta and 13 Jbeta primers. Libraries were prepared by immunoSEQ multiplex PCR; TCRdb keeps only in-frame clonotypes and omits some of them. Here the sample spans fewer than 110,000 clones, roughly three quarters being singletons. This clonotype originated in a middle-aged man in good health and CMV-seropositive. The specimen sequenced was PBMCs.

The CDR3 DNA is TGTGCCAGCAGTTTTTCGGGGTCTTTAGCGGAAGCTTTCTTT. It codes for CASSFSGSLAEAFF. V gene TRBV27 combines with J gene TRBJ1-1, with D uncertain. V was pared by 3 bases and J by 8 bases, with 16 bases between. This CDR3 region has 14 residues. Germline-derived CDR1 and CDR2 are MNHEY and SMNVEV (reference sequence).